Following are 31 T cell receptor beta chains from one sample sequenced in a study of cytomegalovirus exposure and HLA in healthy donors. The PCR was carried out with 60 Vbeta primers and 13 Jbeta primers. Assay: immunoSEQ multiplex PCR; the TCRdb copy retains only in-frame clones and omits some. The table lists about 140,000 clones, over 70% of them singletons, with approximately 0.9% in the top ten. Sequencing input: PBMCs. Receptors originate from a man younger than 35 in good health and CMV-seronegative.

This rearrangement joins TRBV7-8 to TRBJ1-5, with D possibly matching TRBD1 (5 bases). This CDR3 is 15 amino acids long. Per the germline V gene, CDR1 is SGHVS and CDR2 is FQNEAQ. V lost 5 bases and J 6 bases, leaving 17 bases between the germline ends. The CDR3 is CASSPGESDTQPQHF. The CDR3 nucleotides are TGTGCCAGCAGCCCGGGGGAGTCGGACACTCAGCCCCAGCATTTT.

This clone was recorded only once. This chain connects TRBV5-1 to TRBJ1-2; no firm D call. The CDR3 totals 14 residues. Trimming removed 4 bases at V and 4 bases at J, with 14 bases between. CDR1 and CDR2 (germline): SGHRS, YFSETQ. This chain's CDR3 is CASSPTYTGYGYTF. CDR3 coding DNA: TGCGCCAGCAGCCCAACTTACACGGGCTATGGCTACACCTTC.

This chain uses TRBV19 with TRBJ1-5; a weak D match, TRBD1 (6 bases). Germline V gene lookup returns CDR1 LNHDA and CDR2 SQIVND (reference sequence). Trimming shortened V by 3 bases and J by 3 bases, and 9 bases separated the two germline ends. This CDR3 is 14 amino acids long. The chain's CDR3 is CASSIWGPNQPQHF. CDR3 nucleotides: TGTGCCAGTAGTATTTGGGGGCCCAATCAGCCCCAGCATTTT. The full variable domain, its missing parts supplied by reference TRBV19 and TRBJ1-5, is DGGITQSPKYLFRKEGQNVTLSCEQNLNHDAMYWYRQDPGQGLRLIYYSQIVNDFQKGDIAEGYSVSREKKESFPLTVTSAQKNPTAFYLCASSIWGPNQPQHFGDGTRLSIL.

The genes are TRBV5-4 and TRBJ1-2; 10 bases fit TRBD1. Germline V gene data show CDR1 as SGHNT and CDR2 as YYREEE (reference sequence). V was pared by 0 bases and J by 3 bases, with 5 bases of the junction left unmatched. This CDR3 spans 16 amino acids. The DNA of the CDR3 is TGTGCCAGCAGCTTGGCCCTTGGACAGGGGGACTATGGCTACACCTTC. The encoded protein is CASSLALGQGDYGYTF.

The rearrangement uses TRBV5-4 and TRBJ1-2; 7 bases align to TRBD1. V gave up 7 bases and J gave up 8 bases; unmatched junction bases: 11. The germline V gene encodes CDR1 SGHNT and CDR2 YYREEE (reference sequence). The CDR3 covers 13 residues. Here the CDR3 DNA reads TGTGCCAGCCAAACAGGGGCTTCAGGGGGCTACACCTTC. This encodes CASQTGASGGYTF.

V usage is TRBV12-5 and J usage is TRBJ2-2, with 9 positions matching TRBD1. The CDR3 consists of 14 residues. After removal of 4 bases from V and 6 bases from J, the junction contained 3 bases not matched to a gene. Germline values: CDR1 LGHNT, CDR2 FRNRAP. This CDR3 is CASGSGQGAGELFF. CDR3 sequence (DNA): TGTGCTAGTGGTTCGGGACAGGGTGCCGGGGAGCTGTTTTTT. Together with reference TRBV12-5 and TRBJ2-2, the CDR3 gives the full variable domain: DARVTQTPRHKVTEMGQEVTMRCQPILGHNTVFWYRQTMMQGLELLAYFRNRAPLDDSGMPKDRFSAEMPDATLATLKIQPSEPRDSAVYFCASGSGQGAGELFFGEGSRLTVL.

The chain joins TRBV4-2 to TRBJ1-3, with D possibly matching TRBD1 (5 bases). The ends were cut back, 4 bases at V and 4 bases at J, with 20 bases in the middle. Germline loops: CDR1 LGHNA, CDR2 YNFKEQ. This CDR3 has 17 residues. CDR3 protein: CASSLGLAGTLGNTIYF. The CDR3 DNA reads TGTGCCAGCAGCCTAGGTTTGGCGGGGACCCTGGGAAACACCATATATTTT.

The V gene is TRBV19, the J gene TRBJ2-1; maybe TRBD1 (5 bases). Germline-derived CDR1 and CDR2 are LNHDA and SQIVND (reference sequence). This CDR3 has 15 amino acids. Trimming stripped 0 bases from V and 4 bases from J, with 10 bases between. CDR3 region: CASSIDRTHYNEQFF. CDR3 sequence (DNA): TGTGCCAGTAGTATAGATCGGACACATTACAATGAGCAGTTCTTC.

DNA for the CDR3: TGTGCTAGTGGTTTGATCCGGGGGACTAATGAAAAACTGTTTTTT. This encodes CASGLIRGTNEKLFF. The chain couples TRBV12-5 to TRBJ1-4; a possible D gene is TRBD1 (5 bases). CDR3 length equals 15 residues. With 2 bases removed from V and 2 bases from J, the gap between germline ends came to 9 bases. The germline V gene has CDR1 LGHNT and CDR2 FRNRAP. Filled out from reference TRBV12-5 and TRBJ1-4, the complete variable domain reads DARVTQTPRHKVTEMGQEVTMRCQPILGHNTVFWYRQTMMQGLELLAYFRNRAPLDDSGMPKDRFSAEMPDATLATLKIQPSEPRDSAVYFCASGLIRGTNEKLFFGSGTQLSVL.

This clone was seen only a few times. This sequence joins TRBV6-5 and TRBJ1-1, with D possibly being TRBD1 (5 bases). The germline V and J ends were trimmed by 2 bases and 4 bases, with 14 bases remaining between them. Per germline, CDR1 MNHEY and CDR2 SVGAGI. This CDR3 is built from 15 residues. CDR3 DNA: TGTGCCAGCAGTTACGGGGCGCTCCTCGCCACTGAAGCTTTCTTT. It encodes CASSYGALLATEAFF.

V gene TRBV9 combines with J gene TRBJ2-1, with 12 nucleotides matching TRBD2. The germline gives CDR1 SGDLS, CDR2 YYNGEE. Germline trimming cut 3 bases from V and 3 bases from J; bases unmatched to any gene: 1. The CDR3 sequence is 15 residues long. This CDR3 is CASSETSGGYNEQFF. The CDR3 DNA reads TGTGCCAGCAGCGAGACTAGCGGGGGCTACAATGAGCAGTTCTTC.

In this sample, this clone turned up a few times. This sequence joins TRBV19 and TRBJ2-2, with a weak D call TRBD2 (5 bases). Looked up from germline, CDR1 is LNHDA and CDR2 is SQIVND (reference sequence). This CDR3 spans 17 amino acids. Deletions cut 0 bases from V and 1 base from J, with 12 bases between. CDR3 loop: CASSIDRGRRNTGELFF. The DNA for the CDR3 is TGTGCCAGTAGTATAGATCGAGGGAGAAGGAACACCGGGGAGCTGTTTTTT.

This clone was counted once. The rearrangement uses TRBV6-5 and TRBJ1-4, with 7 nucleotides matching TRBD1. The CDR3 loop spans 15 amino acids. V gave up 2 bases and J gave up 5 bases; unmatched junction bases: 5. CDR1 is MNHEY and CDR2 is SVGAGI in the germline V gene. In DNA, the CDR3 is TGTGCCAGCAGTTACCTCGGGACAGCGAATGAAAAACTGTTTTTT. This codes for CASSYLGTANEKLFF.

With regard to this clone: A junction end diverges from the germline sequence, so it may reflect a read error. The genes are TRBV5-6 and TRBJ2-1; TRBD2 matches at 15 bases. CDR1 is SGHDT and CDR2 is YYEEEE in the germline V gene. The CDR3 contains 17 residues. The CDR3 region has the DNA TGTGCCAGCAGCTTGCCCCGGACTAGCGGGGGGGCGAGTGAGCAGCTCTTC. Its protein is CASSLPRTSGGASEQLF.

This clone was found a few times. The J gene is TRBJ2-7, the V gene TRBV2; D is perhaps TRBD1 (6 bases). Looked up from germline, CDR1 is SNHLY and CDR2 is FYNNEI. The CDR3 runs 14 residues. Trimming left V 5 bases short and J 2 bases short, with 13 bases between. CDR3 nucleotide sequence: TGTGCCAGCAGTCCCCGGGACAAGACCTACGAGCAGTACTTC. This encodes CASSPRDKTYEQYF.

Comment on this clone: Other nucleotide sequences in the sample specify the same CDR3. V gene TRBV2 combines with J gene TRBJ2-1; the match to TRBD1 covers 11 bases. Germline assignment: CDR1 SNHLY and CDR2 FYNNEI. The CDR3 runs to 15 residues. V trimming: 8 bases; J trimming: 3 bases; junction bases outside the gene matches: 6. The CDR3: CASRAGTGGYNEQFF. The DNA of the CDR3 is TGTGCCAGCCGAGCCGGGACAGGGGGCTACAATGAGCAGTTCTTC.

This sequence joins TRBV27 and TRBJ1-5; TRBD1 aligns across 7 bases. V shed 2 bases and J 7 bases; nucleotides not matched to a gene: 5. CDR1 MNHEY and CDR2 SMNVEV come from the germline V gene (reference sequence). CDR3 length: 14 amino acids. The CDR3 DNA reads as TGTGCCAGCAGTTTAGACAGGGTGGGGCAGCCCCAGCATTTT. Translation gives CASSLDRVGQPQHF.

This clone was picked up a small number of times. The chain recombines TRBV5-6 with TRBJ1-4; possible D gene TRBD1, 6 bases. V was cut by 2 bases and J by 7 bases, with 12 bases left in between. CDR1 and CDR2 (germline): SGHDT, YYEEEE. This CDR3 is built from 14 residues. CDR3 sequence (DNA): TGTGCCAGCAGCTTTGGGCAGGGGAGTGAAAAACTGTTTTTT. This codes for CASSFGQGSEKLFF.

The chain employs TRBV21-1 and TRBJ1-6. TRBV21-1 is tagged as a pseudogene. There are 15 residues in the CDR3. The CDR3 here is CASKRGRGEDSPLHF. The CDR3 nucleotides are TGTGCCAGCAAACGGGGCCGGGGGGAGGATTCACCCCTCCACTTT.

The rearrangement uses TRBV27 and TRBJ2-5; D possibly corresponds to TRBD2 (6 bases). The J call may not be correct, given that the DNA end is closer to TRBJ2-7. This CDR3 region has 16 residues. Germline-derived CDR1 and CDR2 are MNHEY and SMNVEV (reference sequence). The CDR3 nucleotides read TGTGCCAGCAGCTTGAATCCCCCCGGGAGCTCCTACGAGCAGTACTTC. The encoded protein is CASSLNPPGSSYEQYF.

The CDR3 DNA reads TGTGCCAGCTCACCCGCGGCGGTTTGGTACGAGCAGTACTTC. It is translated as CASSPAAVWYEQYF. The rearrangement uses TRBV18 and TRBJ2-7; D gene ambiguous. Trimming stripped 3 bases from V and 4 bases from J, with 13 bases between. Germline V lookup: CDR1 KGHSH, CDR2 LQKENI. This CDR3 has 14 residues.

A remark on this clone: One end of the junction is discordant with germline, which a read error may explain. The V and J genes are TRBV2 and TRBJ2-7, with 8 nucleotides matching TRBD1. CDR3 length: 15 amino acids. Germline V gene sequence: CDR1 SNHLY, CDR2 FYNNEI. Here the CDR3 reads CAGRPSQGGTYEQYF. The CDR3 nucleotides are TGTGCCGGCAGGCCCTCACAGGGGGGAACCTACGAGCAGTACTTC.

In DNA, the CDR3 is TGTGCCAGCACCCTAGGAGTCTCTGGAAACACCATATATTTT. Translating it yields CASTLGVSGNTIYF. The chain uses TRBV7-8 and TRBJ1-3; D ambiguous. CDR1 SGHVS and CDR2 FQNEAQ come from the germline V gene. V lost 7 bases and J 0 bases, leaving 10 bases between the germline ends. This CDR3 region has 14 residues.

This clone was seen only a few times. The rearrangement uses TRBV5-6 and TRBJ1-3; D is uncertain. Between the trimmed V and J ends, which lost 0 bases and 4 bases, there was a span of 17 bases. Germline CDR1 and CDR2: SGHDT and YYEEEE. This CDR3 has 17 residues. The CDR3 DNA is TGTGCCAGCAGCTTGGCCGTTGGGGTTCCGGGAGGAAACACCATATATTTT. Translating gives CASSLAVGVPGGNTIYF.

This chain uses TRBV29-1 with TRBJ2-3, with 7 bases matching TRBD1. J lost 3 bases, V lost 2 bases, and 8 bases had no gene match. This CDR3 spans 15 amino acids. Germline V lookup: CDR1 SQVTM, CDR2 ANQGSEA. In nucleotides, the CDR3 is TGCAGCGTTGAAATACGGGAACAGGGGACAGATACGCAGTATTTT. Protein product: CSVEIREQGTDTQYF.

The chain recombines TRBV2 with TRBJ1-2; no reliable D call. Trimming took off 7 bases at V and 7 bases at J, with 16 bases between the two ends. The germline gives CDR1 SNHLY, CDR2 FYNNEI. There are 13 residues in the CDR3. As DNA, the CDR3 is TGTGCCAGCACGACAATTTTTGGTCGTGGCTACACCTTC. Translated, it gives CASTTIFGRGYTF.

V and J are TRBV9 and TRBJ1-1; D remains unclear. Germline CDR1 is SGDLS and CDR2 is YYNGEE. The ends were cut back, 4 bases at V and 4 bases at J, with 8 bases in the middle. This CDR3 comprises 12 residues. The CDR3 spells CASSHSGTEAFF. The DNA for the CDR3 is TGTGCCAGCAGCCATTCGGGCACTGAAGCTTTCTTT.

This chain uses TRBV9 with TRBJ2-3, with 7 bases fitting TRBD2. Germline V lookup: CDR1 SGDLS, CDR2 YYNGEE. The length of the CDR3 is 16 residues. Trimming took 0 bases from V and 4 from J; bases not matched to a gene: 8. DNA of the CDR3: TGTGCCAGCAGCGTAGGGGGGGGTCTGTCGGCAGATACGCAGTATTTT. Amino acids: CASSVGGGLSADTQYF.

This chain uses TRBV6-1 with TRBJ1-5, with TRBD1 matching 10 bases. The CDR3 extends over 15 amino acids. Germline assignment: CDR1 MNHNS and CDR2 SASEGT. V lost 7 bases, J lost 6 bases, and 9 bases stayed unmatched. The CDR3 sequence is CASTSSGTGVQPQHF. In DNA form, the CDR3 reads TGTGCCAGCACCTCAAGCGGGACAGGGGTTCAGCCCCAGCATTTT.

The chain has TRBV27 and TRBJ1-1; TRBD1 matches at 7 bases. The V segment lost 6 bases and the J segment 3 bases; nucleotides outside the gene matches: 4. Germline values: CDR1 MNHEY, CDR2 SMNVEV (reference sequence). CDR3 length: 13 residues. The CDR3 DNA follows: TGTGCCAGCAGGAAGACAGGGCACACTGAAGCTTTCTTT. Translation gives CASRKTGHTEAFF.

The CDR3 loop is CAWTGGGSNQPQHF. The CDR3 nucleotides are TGTGCCTGGACCGGGGGGGGTTCCAATCAGCCCCAGCATTTT. The chain recombines TRBV30 with TRBJ1-5; possibly TRBD1 for D (5 bases). The germline V gene encodes CDR1 GTSNPN and CDR2 SVGIG (reference sequence). Trimming took off 4 bases at V and 3 bases at J, with 13 bases between the two ends. CDR3 length equals 14 residues. The whole variable domain, filled in from reference TRBV30 and TRBJ1-5, reads SQTIHQWPATLVQPVGSPLSLECTVEGTSNPNLYWYRQAAGRGLQLLFYSVGIGQISSEVPQNLSASRPQDRQFILSSKKLLLSDSGFYLCAWTGGGSNQPQHFGDGTRLSIL.